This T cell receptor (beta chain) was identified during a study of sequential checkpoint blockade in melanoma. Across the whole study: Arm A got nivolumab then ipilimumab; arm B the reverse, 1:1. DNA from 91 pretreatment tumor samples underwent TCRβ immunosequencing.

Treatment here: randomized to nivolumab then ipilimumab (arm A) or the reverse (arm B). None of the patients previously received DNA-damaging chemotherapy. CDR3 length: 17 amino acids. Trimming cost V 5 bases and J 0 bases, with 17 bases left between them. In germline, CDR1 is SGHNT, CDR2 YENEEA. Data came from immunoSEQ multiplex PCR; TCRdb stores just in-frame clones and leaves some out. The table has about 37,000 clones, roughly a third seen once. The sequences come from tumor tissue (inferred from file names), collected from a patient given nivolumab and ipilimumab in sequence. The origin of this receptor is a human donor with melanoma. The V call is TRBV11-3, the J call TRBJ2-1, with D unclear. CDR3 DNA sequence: TGTGCCAGCAGCCCTAGAAAAGGTCAGAGCTCCTACAATGAGCAGTTCTTC. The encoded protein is CASSPRKGQSSYNEQFF. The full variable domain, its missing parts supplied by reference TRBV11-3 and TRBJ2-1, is EAGVVQSPRYKIIEKKQPVAFWCNPISGHNTLYWYLQNLGQGPELLIRYENEEAVDDSQLPKDRFSAERLKGVDSTLKIQPAELGDSAVYLCASSPRKGQSSYNEQFFGPGTRLTVL.